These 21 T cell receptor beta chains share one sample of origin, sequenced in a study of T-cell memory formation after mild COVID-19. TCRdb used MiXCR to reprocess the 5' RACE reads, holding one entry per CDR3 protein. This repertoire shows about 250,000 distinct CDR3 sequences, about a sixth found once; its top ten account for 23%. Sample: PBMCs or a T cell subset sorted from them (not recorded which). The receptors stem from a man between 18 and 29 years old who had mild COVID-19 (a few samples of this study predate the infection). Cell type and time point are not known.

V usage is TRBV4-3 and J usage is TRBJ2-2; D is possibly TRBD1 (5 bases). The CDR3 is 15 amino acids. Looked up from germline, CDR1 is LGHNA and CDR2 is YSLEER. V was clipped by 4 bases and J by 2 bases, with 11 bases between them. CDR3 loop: CASSPRQLNTGELFF. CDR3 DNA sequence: TGCGCCAGCAGCCCCCGACAGTTAAACACCGGGGAGCTGTTTTTT.

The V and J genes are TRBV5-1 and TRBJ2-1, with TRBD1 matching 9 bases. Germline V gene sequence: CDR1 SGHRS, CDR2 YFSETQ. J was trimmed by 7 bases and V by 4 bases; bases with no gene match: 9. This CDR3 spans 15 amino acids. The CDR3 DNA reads TGCGCCAGCAGCCCTGGACAGGGGCGGGGGAATGAGCAGTTCTTC. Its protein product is CASSPGQGRGNEQFF.

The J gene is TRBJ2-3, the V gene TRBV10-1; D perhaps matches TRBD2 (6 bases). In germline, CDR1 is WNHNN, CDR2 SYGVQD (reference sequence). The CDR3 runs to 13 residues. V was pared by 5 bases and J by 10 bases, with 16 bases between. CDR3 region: CASSIPGTPSQYF. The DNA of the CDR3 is TGCGCCAGCAGTATTCCTGGGACTCCGTCGCAGTATTTT.

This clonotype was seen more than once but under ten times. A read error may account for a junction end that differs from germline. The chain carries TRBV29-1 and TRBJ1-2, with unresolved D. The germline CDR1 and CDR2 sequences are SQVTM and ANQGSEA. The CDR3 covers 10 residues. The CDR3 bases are TGCAGCGTTGAAAGGGTTACAGCCCATTTC. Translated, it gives CSVERVTAHF.

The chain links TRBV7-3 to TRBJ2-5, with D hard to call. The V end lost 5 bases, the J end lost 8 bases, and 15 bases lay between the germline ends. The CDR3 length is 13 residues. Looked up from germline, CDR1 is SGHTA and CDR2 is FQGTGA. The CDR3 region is CASSPTPGGTQYF. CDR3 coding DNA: TGTGCCAGCAGCCCGACACCCGGCGGTACCCAGTACTTC.

In DNA form, the CDR3 reads TGTGCCAGCAGCTCGAGACGGCAGTTCCAAGAGACCCAGTACTTC. As protein: CASSSRRQFQETQYF. The rearrangement links TRBV11-2 to TRBJ2-5; D unclear. The V gene's germline CDR1 is SGHAT and CDR2 FQNNGV. The V end lost 4 bases, the J end lost 1 base, and 13 bases lay between the germline ends. The CDR3 has 15 amino acids. The full variable domain, its missing parts supplied by reference TRBV11-2 and TRBJ2-5, is EAGVAQSPRYKIIEKRQSVAFWCNPISGHATLYWYQQILGQGPKLLIQFQNNGVVDDSQLPKDRFSAERLKGVDSTLKIQPAKLEDSAVYLCASSSRRQFQETQYFGPGTRLLVL.

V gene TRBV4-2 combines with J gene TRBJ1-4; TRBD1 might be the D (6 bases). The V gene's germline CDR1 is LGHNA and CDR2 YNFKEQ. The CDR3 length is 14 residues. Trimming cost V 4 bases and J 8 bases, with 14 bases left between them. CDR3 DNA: TGTGCCAGCAGCCCCGACAGGAGGGGCGAAAAACTGTTTTTT. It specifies CASSPDRRGEKLFF.

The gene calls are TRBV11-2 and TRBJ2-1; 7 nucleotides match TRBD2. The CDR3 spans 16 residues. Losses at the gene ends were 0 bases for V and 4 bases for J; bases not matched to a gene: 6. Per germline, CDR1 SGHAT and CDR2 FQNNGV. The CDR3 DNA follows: TGTGCCAGCAGCTTAGATTGGGGGGGACGATACAATGAGCAGTTCTTC. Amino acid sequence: CASSLDWGGRYNEQFF. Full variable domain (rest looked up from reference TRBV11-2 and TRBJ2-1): EAGVAQSPRYKIIEKRQSVAFWCNPISGHATLYWYQQILGQGPKLLIQFQNNGVVDDSQLPKDRFSAERLKGVDSTLKIQPAKLEDSAVYLCASSLDWGGRYNEQFFGPGTRLTVL.

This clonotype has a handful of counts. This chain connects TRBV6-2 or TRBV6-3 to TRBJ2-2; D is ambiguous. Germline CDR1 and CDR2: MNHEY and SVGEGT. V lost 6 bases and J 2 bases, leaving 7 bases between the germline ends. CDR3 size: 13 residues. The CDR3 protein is CASRAQNTGELFF. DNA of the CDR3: TGTGCCAGCAGAGCCCAAAACACCGGGGAGCTGTTTTTT.

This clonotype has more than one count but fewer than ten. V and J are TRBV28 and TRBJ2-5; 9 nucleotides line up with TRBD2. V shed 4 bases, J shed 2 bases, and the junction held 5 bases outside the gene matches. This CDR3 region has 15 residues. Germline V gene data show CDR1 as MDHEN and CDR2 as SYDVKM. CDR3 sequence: CASSWISGGQETQYF. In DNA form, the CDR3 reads TGTGCCAGCAGTTGGATTAGCGGGGGTCAAGAGACCCAGTACTTC.

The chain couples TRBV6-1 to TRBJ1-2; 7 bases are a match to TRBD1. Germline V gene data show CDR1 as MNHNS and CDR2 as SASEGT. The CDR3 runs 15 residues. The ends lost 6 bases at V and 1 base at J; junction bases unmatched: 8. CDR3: CASRGTVGGNYGYTF. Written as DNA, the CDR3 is TGTGCCAGCAGGGGGACAGTGGGTGGTAACTATGGCTACACCTTC.

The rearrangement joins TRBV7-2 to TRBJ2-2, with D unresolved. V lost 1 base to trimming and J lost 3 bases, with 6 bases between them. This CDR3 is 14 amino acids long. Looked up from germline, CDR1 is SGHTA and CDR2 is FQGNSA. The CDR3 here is CASSLVVDTGELFF. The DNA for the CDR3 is TGTGCCAGCAGCTTAGTGGTCGACACCGGGGAGCTGTTTTTT.

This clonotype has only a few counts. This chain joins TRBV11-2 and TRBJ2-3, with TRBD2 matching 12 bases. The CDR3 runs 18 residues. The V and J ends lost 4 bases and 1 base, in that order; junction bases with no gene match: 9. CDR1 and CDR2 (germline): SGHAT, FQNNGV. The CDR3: CASSSRGGLAGRTDTQYF. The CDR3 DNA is TGTGCCAGCAGCTCTAGGGGAGGACTAGCGGGGCGCACAGATACGCAGTATTTT.

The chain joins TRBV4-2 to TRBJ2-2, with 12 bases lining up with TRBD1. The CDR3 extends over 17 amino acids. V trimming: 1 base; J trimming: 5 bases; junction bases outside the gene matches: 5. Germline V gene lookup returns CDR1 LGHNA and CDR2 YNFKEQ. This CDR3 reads CASSQAGQGAWTGELFF. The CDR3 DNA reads TGTGCCAGCAGCCAAGCGGGACAGGGGGCATGGACCGGGGAGCTGTTTTTT.

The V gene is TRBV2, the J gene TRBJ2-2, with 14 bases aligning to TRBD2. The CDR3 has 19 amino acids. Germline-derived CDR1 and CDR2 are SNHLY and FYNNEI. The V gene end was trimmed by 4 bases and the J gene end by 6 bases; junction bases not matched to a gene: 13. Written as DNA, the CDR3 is TGTGCCAGCAGTGCATATAGGACTAGCGGGGGGAGTGAGGCCGGGGAGCTGTTTTTT. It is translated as CASSAYRTSGGSEAGELFF. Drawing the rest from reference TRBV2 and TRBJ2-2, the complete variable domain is EPEVTQTPSHQVTQMGQEVILRCVPISNHLYFYWYRQILGQKVEFLVSFYNNEISEKSEIFDDQFSVERPDGSNFTLKIRSTKLEDSAMYFCASSAYRTSGGSEAGELFFGEGSRLTVL.

The DNA of the CDR3 is TGTGCCAGCAGTGTGGGGCATAACTATGGCTACACCTTC. This encodes CASSVGHNYGYTF. The chain joins TRBV6-4 to TRBJ1-2, with D tentatively TRBD1 (5 bases). The CDR3 is 13 residues long. Trimming took 4 bases from V and 1 from J, leaving 7 bases between them. The germline V gene has CDR1 MRHNA and CDR2 SNTAGT.

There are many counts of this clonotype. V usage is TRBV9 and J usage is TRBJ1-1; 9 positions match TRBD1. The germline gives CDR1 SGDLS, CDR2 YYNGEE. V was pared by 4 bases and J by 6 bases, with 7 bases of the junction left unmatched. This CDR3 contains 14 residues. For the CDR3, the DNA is TGTGCCAGCAGCCCGGGACAGGGAGGCTCTGAAGCTTTCTTT. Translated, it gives CASSPGQGGSEAFF.

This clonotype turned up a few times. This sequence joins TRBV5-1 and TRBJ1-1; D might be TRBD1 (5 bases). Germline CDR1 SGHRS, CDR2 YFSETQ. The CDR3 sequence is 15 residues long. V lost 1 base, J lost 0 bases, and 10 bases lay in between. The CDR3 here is CASSLQGGMNTEAFF. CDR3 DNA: TGCGCCAGCAGCTTGCAGGGCGGGATGAACACTGAAGCTTTCTTT.

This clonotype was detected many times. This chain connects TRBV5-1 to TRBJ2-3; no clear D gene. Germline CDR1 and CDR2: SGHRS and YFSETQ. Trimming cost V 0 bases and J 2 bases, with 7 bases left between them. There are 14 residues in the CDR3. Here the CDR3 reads CASSLEAVTDTQYF. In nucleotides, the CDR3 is TGCGCCAGCAGCTTGGAGGCAGTCACAGATACGCAGTATTTT.

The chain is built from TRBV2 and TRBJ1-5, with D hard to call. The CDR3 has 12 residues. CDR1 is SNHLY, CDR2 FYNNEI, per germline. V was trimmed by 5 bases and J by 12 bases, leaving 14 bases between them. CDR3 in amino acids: CASSNDDPGQHF. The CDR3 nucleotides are TGTGCCAGCAGTAATGACGACCCCGGCCAGCATTTT.

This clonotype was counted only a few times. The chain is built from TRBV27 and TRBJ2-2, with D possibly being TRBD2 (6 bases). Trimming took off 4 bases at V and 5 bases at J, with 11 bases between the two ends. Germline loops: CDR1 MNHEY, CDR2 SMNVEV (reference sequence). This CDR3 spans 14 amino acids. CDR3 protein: CASSSGGETGELFF. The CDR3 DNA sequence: TGTGCCAGCAGTTCGGGCGGGGAGACCGGGGAGCTGTTTTTT.